This T cell receptor beta chain was recorded in a study of T cell responses to AZD1222 COVID-19 vaccine. Whole-study context: Whether given at about 4 or about 12 weeks, second doses were pooled. Whole-study findings and limits: Most donors were white British, females outnumbered males, and clonal diversity was possibly underestimated. Reportedly, nearly half the spike-specific TCRs target unmutated variant regions. The study found Spike-specific TCR breadth and depth rose after two AZD1222 doses.

About this clone: Its antigen is unidentified.

Trimming stripped 1 base from V and 7 bases from J, with 8 bases between. This CDR3 has 14 residues. Looked up from germline, CDR1 is SGHAT and CDR2 is FQNNGV. Measured with immunoSEQ multiplex PCR; TCRdb has only the in-frame clones, and not every one. The table includes approximately 180,000 clones, 70% to 90% detected once. V is TRBV11-2 and J is TRBJ1-6; no clear D gene. This TCR was recovered from an adult in good health. The material was peripheral blood, obtained on day 0 of AZD1222 vaccination. The CDR3 DNA sequence: TGTGCCAGCAGCTTAGGGAACAGCAATTCACCCCTCCACTTT. It yields the protein CASSLGNSNSPLHF.